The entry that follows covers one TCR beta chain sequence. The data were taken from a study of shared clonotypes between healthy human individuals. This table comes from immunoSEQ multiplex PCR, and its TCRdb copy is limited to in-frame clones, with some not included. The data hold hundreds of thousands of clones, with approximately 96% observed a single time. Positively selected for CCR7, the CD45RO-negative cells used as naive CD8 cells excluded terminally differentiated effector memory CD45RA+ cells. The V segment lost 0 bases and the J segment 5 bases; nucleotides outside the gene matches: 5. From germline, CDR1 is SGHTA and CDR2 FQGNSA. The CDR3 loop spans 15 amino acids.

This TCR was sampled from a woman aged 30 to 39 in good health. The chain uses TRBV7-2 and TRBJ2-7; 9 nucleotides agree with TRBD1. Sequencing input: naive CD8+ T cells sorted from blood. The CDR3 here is CASSLAGQGRDEQYF. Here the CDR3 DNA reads TGTGCCAGCAGCTTAGCGGGACAGGGTCGGGACGAGCAGTACTTC.